These 2 T cell receptor beta chains were sequenced from one sample in a study of CD8 T cells in ankylosing spondylitis. TCRdb passed the 5' RACE reads through MiXCR, listing each CDR3 protein once. The table shows 150,000 or so distinct CDR3 sequences, with roughly 10% occurring only once. Sequenced material: blood, either unsorted or a sorted T cell fraction (not recorded which). These receptors all come from a female donor with ankylosing spondylitis or in good health (not recorded which).

This clonotype was picked up many times. This sequence joins TRBV12-3 or TRBV12-4 and TRBJ1-1, with 8 nucleotides matching TRBD1. The CDR3 has 14 residues. V gave up 5 bases and J gave up 4 bases; unmatched junction bases: 6. The CDR3 DNA is TGTGCCAGCAGTATGACAGGGGTTTCCACTGAAGCTTTCTTT. Encoded protein: CASSMTGVSTEAFF.

This clonotype was picked up many times. The genes are TRBV30 and TRBJ2-1; D is possibly TRBD1 (6 bases). The germline V gene encodes CDR1 GTSNPN and CDR2 SVGIG (reference sequence). The CDR3 spans 12 residues. Deletions cut 2 bases from V and 8 bases from J, with 10 bases between. In DNA, the CDR3 is TGTGCCTGGAGTTGGGACACCTATGAGCAGTTCTTC. Protein: CAWSWDTYEQFF.